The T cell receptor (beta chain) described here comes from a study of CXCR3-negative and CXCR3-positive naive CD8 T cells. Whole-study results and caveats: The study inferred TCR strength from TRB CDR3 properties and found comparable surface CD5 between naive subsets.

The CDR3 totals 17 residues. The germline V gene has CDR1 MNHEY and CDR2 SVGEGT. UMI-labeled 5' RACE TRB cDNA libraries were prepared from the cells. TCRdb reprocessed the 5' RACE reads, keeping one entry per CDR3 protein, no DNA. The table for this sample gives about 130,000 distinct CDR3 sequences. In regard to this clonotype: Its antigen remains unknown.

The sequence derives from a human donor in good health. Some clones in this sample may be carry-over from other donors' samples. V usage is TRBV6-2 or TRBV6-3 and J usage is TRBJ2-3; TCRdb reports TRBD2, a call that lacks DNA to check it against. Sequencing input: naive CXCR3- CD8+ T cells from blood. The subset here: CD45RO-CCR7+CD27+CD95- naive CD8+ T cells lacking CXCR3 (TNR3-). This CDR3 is CASTPLRGVVGTDTQYF.